The TCR beta chain under discussion was sequenced for a study of CD8 T cells in Susac syndrome. Negative isolation was used for CD8+ and CD4+ T cells and FACS enrichment for TEMRA cells. Germline loops: CDR1 MNHEY, CDR2 SMNVEV (reference sequence). There are 13 residues in the CDR3. Trimming removed 2 bases from V and 5 bases from J, with 10 bases in between. cDNA came from 0.5 to 1 ug RNA primed by random hexamers. TCRdb analysed the immunoSEQ multiplex PCR reads with MiXCR anew, one entry per CDR3 protein. The sample yields 150,000 to 200,000 distinct CDR3 sequences, roughly 94% seen once. Sequenced material: CD4+ T cells from PBMCs. The sequence derives from a human donor with multiple sclerosis. The V call is TRBV27, the J call TRBJ2-7; D possibly corresponds to TRBD1 (5 bases). This CDR3 is CASSLRGRHEQYF. The DNA for the CDR3 is TGTGCCAGCAGTTTAAGGGGTCGCCACGAGCAGTACTTC.